A single sample is the source of the 3 T cell receptor beta chains below, sequenced in a study of shared clonotypes between healthy human individuals. Naive CD8 populations comprised CD45RO-negative cells positively selected for CCR7, excluding terminally differentiated effector memory CD45RA+ cells. TCRdb keeps only in-frame clones here, not all; method: immunoSEQ multiplex PCR. The sample has about 2.2 million clones, around 95% seen once. The sequencing sample was made of naive CD8+ T cells from PBMCs. The receptors were gathered from a man younger than 30 in good health. Some clones in this sample may be carry-over from other donors' samples.

This chain links TRBV15 with TRBJ2-7, with 7 bases lining up with TRBD2. Germline CDR1 reads LNHNV; CDR2 reads YYDKDF (reference sequence). The CDR3 loop spans 14 amino acids. V lost 2 bases to trimming and J lost 2 bases; unmatched junction nucleotides: 3. CDR3: CATSRRDYPYEQYF. In nucleotides, the CDR3 is TGTGCCACCAGCAGAAGGGACTACCCCTACGAGCAGTACTTC.

This chain uses TRBV7-9 with TRBJ2-5; D might be TRBD2 (5 bases). Trimming took off 1 base at V and 4 bases at J, with 10 bases between the two ends. The germline V gene has CDR1 SEHNR and CDR2 FQNEAQ (reference sequence). This CDR3 comprises 14 residues. In DNA form, the CDR3 reads TGTGCCAGCAGCTTAGATCCCGGAGGAGAGACCCAGTACTTC. Its protein is CASSLDPGGETQYF.

The V call is TRBV29-1, the J call TRBJ2-2; D is undetermined. Germline CDR1 reads SQVTM; CDR2 reads ANQGSEA. V lost 1 base, J lost 0 bases, and 6 bases lay in between. The CDR3 sequence is 14 residues long. CDR3 sequence: CSVEAGPNTGELFF. In nucleotides, the CDR3 is TGCAGCGTTGAAGCTGGGCCGAACACCGGGGAGCTGTTTTTT.